This T cell receptor beta chain was recovered during a study of cytomegalovirus exposure and HLA in healthy donors. Whole-study context: Of several hundred genotyped donors, around 84% clustered with self-reported Caucasian donors. The study, taken as a whole, reports: Later on, an analysis showed TCR association rates differing by HLA locus, with DRB1 the most and HLA-C the fewest.

Amplification used 60 Vbeta primers and 13 Jbeta primers. The protocol was immunoSEQ multiplex PCR, while the TCRdb copy is restricted to in-frame clones and leaves out a portion. The sample consists of 80,000 or so clones, approximately 57% of them appearing once. About this clone: Its antigen is still unknown.

Germline V gene sequence: CDR1 MNHEY, CDR2 SVGAGI. Trimming took off 5 bases at V and 2 bases at J, with 10 bases between the two ends. This CDR3 is built from 13 residues. The receptor comes from a man between 25 and 39 years old in good health and CMV-seropositive. The chain carries TRBV6-5 and TRBJ2-7, with D perhaps matching TRBD2 (5 bases). Sequenced sample: PBMCs. The CDR3 bases are TGTGCCAGCAGTACGAGCGGAGCCTACGAGCAGTACTTC. Protein sequence: CASSTSGAYEQYF.